This TCR beta chain was sequenced for a study of CXCR3-negative and CXCR3-positive naive CD8 T cells. Study-level findings and limits: Naive subsets had comparable surface CD5; TCR strength was inferred from TRB CDR3 properties.

The sorter processed each CD8+ T cell subset in triplicate at about 320,000 cells apiece. Of note for this clonotype: Antigen unknown.

Libraries of TRB cDNA were made by 5' RACE and carried UMIs. TCRdb re-called the 5' RACE reads and shows each CDR3 protein once, DNA omitted. Its listing shows roughly 41,000 distinct CDR3 sequences. Per germline, CDR1 MDHEN and CDR2 SYDVKM. The CDR3 sequence is 15 residues long. The V gene is TRBV28, the J gene TRBJ2-2; absent DNA, TCRdb's TRBD2 call cannot be checked. This receptor was identified in a human donor in good health. Some clones in this sample may be carry-over from other donors' samples. The specimen sequenced was memory CD8+ T cells from blood. Here the CDR3 reads CATNSGRQNTGELFF. The full variable domain, rest sourced from reference TRBV28 and TRBJ2-2, is DVKVTQSSRYLVKRTGEKVFLECVQDMDHENMFWYRQDPGLGLRLIYFSYDVKMKEKGDIPEGYSVSREKKERFSLILESASTNQTSMYLCATNSGRQNTGELFFGEGSRLTVL.